This T cell receptor beta chain was documented in a study of PD-1 blockade in classical Hodgkin lymphoma. Time point reported: newly diagnosed, previously untreated cHL patient sample. Thawed PBMCs were subjected to magnetic negative selection, which yielded isolated CD8+ T cells. Untreated, newly diagnosed classical Hodgkin lymphoma PBMCs were used for comparison. V shed 4 bases and J 7 bases; nucleotides not matched to a gene: 7. The CDR3 sequence is 14 residues long. Looked up from germline, CDR1 is SGDLS and CDR2 is YYNGEE. Generated by immunoSEQ multiplex PCR, the TCRdb table keeps only in-frame clones and is missing some. The sample holds 14,000 to 15,000 clones, roughly nine tenths seen once.

The chain has TRBV9 and TRBJ2-1; 8 bases agree with TRBD2. The source of this sequence is a human donor with classical Hodgkin lymphoma. The sequencing input was CD8+ T cells from blood. CDR3 residues: CASSPSGSLNEQFF. The CDR3 region has the DNA TGTGCCAGCAGCCCCAGCGGGAGCTTAAATGAGCAGTTCTTC.